The entry below gives a single T cell receptor (beta chain) sequence along with its context. There are 14 residues in the CDR3. V shed 1 base and J 2 bases; nucleotides not matched to a gene: 3. Germline-derived CDR1 and CDR2 are GTSNPN and SVGIG (reference sequence). This sample was taken from a study of CD8 T cells in Susac syndrome. An input of roughly 0.45 to 1 ug of RNA was subjected to reverse transcription using random hexamers. TCRdb independently ran MiXCR on the immunoSEQ multiplex PCR reads; one entry per CDR3 protein. The sample has roughly 160,000 distinct CDR3 sequences, more than 95% seen once.

The TCR originated in a human donor with Susac syndrome. This sequence joins TRBV30 and TRBJ2-7; 9 nucleotides align to TRBD1. The sample taken for sequencing was CD4+ T cells from PBMCs. The CDR3 DNA is TGTGCCTGGAGTGACAGGGGGCTCGCCTACGAGCAGTACTTC. It codes for CAWSDRGLAYEQYF.